This T cell receptor beta chain was documented in a study of blood T cells in healthy people across ages. Findings and caveats of the study: Observed TCR beta diversity per million T cells went down as age went up. This fall followed a roughly linear course with age. The lack of PBMC sorting stopped any conclusive naive versus antigen-experienced comparison. A strong correlation was seen between TCR beta diversity and naive T cell percentage.

Next came a second PCR, run for roughly 6 to 11 cycles, which used a sample-barcoded 5' primer along with a J-beta primer mix. TCRdb passed the 5' RACE reads through MiXCR, listing each CDR3 protein once. The table includes about a million distinct CDR3 sequences, approximately 50% detected once. There are 14 residues in the CDR3. CDR1 and CDR2 from the germline V gene are SGHVS and FQNEAQ. The trim removed 5 bases at V and 6 bases at J, leaving 6 bases unmatched. Note on this clonotype: What it binds is not known.

This sequence originates from a woman aged 55-69 years in good health. The rearrangement links TRBV7-8 to TRBJ2-1; 8 nucleotides line up with TRBD1. Specimen: blood. In nucleotides, the CDR3 is TGTGCCAGCAGCCAAAGGACAGGGTTCAATGAGCAGTTCTTC. Translating it yields CASSQRTGFNEQFF.